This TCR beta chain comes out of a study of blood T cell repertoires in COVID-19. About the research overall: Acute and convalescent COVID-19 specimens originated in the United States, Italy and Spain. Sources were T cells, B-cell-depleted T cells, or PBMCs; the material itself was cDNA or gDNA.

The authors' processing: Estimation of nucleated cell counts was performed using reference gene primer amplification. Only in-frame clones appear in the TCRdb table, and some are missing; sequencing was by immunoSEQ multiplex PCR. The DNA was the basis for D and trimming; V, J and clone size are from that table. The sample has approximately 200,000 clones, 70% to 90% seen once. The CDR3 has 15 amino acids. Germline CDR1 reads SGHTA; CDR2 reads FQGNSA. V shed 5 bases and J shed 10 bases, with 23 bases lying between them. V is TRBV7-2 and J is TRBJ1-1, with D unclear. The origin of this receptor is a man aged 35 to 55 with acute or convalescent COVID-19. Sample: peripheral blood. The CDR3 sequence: CASSAKTRDNRGAFF. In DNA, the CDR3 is TGTGCCAGCAGCGCAAAGACCCGGGATAACCGGGGAGCTTTCTTT.